A single sample is the source of the 8 T cell receptor beta chains below, sequenced in a study of preoperative IRX-2 immunotherapy in early breast cancer. TCRdb's copy holds only in-frame clones and misses some; the assay was immunoSEQ multiplex PCR. The sample lists about 98,000 clones; 80% to 90% were seen once. Treatment of the sample: preoperative locoregional IRX-2 cytokine immunotherapy. Sequenced here: tumor tissue, sampled after IRX-2 immunotherapy. These receptors all stem from a human donor with breast cancer.

The chain has TRBV6-8 and TRBJ1-2; TRBD1 might be the D (6 bases). Germline V gene lookup returns CDR1 MNHGY and CDR2 SAAAGT. There are 14 residues in the CDR3. V was clipped by 6 bases and J by 8 bases, with 19 bases between them. CDR3 amino acids: CASSPGGTIGGYTF. For the CDR3, the DNA is TGTGCCAGCAGCCCGGGGGGGACAATCGGCGGCTACACCTTC.

The sample holds one count of this clone. The chain carries TRBV6-7 and TRBJ1-2; D uncertain. TRBV6-7 is an open reading frame whose function is uncertain. This CDR3 region has 11 residues. Between the trimmed V and J ends, which lost 7 bases and 0 bases, there was a span of 3 bases. The CDR3 region is CASTPNYGYTF. In DNA, the CDR3 is TGTGCCAGCACCCCTAACTATGGCTACACCTTC.

Here the CDR3 reads CASSPNRDTEAFF. The CDR3 nucleotides are TGTGCCAGCTCACCAAATCGCGACACTGAAGCTTTCTTT. The rearrangement links TRBV18 to TRBJ1-1; D unclear. V lost 2 bases and J 3 bases, leaving 7 bases between the germline ends. This CDR3 is 13 amino acids long. The germline V gene encodes CDR1 KGHSH and CDR2 LQKENI.

This chain links TRBV30 with TRBJ1-3; no reliable D call. The CDR3 is 13 residues long. Germline assignment: CDR1 GTSNPN and CDR2 SVGIG (reference sequence). V was trimmed by 8 bases and J by 0 bases, leaving 11 bases between them. In nucleotides, the CDR3 is TGTGCCGGAAGGGATTACTCTGGAAACACCATATATTTT. Its protein product is CAGRDYSGNTIYF.

V gene TRBV2 combines with J gene TRBJ1-5, with TRBD1 matching over 11 bases. Germline V gene lookup returns CDR1 SNHLY and CDR2 FYNNEI. With 0 bases clipped from V and 1 base from J, the junction kept 11 bases outside the gene matches. CDR3 length equals 20 residues. The CDR3 protein is CASSEALFGTGGWSNQPQHF. CDR3 nucleotides: TGTGCCAGCAGTGAAGCGCTTTTCGGGACAGGGGGATGGAGCAATCAGCCCCAGCATTTT.

The rearrangement uses TRBV11-3 and TRBJ2-2; 9 bases line up with TRBD2. Trimming took 1 base from V and 1 from J; bases not matched to a gene: 7. Germline V gene lookup returns CDR1 SGHNT and CDR2 YENEEA. The CDR3 has 18 amino acids. The CDR3 sequence is CASSLVRASGVNTGELFF. The CDR3 region has the DNA TGTGCCAGCAGCTTAGTACGGGCTAGCGGGGTGAACACCGGGGAGCTGTTTTTT.

There are a few counts of this clone. The V call is TRBV19, the J call TRBJ2-7; D gene ambiguous. The CDR3 length is 16 residues. The germline V gene encodes CDR1 LNHDA and CDR2 SQIVND (reference sequence). The V and J ends lost 5 bases and 0 bases respectively, with 17 bases between them. The CDR3 nucleotides are TGTGCCAGTAGTGGCCACACCGGACCCCACTCCTACGAGCAGTACTTC. Translation gives CASSGHTGPHSYEQYF.

V and J are TRBV29-1 and TRBJ1-2; D might be TRBD1 (5 bases). V gave up 5 bases and J gave up 4 bases, with 11 bases separating them. Per germline, CDR1 SQVTM and CDR2 ANQGSEA. The CDR3 sequence is 12 residues long. DNA of the CDR3: TGCAGCGTTCACCGGGGGACCTATGGCTACACCTTC. Residues: CSVHRGTYGYTF.